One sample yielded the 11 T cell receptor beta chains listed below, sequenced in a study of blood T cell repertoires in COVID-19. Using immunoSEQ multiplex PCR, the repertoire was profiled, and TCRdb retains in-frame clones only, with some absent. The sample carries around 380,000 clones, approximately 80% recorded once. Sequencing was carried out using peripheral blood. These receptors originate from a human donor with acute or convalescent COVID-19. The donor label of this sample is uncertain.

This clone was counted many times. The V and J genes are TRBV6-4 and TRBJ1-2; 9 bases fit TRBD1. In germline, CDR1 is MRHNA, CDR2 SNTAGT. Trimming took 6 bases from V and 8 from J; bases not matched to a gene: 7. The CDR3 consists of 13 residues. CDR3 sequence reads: CASRHTGGGGYTF. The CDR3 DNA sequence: TGTGCCAGCAGGCATACAGGGGGCGGAGGCTACACCTTC.

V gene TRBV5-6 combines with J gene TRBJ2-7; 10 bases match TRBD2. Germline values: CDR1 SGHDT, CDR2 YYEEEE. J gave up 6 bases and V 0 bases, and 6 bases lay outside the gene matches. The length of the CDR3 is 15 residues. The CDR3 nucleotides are TGTGCCAGCAGCTTGGTAGCGGGAGGCCTCACCGAGCAGTACTTC. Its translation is CASSLVAGGLTEQYF. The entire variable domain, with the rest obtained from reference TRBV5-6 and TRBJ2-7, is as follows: DAGVTQSPTHLIKTRGQQVTLRCSPKSGHDTVSWYQQALGQGPQFIFQYYEEEERQRGNFPDRFSGHQFPNYSSELNVNALLLGDSALYLCASSLVAGGLTEQYFGPGTRLTVT.

The CDR3 DNA is TGCGCCAGCAGTGACGGACAGGGCCTCTCCTACGAGCAGTACTTC. It specifies CASSDGQGLSYEQYF. The chain carries TRBV10-1 and TRBJ2-7, with 8 bases identical to TRBD1. Germline lookup yields CDR1 WNHNN and CDR2 SYGVQD (reference sequence). The CDR3 is 15 residues long. V shed 3 bases, J shed 0 bases, and the junction held 4 bases outside the gene matches.

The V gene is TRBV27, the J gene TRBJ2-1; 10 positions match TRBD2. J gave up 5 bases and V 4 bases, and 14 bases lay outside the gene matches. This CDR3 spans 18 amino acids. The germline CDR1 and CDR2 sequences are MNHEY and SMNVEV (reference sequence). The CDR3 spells CASSSTRPGTSAHNEQFF. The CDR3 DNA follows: TGTGCCAGCAGTTCAACCCGACCGGGGACTAGCGCTCACAATGAGCAGTTCTTC.

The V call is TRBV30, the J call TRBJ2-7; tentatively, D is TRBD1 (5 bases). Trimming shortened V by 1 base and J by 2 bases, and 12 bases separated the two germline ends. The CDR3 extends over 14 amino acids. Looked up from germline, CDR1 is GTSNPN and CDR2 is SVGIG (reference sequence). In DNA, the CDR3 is TGTGCCTGGAGTGCGGGTTCAGGGACCTACGAGCAGTACTTC. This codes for CAWSAGSGTYEQYF.

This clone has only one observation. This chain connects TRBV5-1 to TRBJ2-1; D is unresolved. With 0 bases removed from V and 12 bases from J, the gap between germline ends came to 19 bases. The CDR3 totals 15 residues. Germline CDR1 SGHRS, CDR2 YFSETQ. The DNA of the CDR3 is TGCGCCAGCAGCTTGGGTAGCACAACTTCTCAATGGCAGTTCTTC. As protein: CASSLGSTTSQWQFF.

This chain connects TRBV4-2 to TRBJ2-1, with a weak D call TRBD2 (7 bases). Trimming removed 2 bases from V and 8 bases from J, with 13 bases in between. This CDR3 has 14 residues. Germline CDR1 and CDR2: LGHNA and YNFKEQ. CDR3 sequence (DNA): TGTGCCAGCAGCCAACGCGGGGGCGGCGATGAGCAGTTCTTC. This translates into CASSQRGGGDEQFF.

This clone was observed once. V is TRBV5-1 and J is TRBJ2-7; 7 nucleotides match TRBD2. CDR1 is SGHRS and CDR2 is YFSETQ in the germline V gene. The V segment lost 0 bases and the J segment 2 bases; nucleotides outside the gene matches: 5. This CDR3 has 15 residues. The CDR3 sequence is CASSLARGRAYEQYF. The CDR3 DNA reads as TGCGCCAGCAGCTTGGCCCGGGGGAGGGCCTACGAGCAGTACTTC.

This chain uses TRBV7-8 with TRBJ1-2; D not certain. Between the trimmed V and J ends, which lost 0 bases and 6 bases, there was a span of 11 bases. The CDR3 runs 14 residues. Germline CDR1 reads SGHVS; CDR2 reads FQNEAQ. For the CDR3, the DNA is TGTGCCAGCAGCTTAGCGGGGAGAGATAATGGCTACACCTTC. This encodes CASSLAGRDNGYTF.

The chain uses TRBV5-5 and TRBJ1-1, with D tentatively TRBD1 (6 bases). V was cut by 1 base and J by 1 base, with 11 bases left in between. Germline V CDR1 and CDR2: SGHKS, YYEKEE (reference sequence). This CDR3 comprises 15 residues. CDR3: CASSLTPTGNTEAFF. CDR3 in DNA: TGTGCCAGCAGCTTGACCCCGACAGGGAACACTGAAGCTTTCTTT.

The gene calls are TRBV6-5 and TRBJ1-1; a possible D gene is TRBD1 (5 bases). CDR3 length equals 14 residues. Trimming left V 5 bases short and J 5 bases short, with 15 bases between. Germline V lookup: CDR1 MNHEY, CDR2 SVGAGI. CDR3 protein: CASSQFGTSTEAFF. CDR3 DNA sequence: TGTGCCAGCAGTCAATTCGGGACTTCAACTGAAGCTTTCTTT.